A single sample is the source of the 14 T cell receptor beta chains below, sequenced in a study of T cells in Graves' hyperthyroidism and ophthalmopathy. Amplified regions were TCR beta CDR3 sequences from RNA transcripts. The HTBI primer set drove a first-round RT-PCR of the TCR CDR3. Each CDR3 protein gets one entry after TCRdb re-called the multiplex PCR reads with MiXCR. The table has about 350,000 distinct CDR3 sequences, 14% seen once. Sequencing used blood. The source is a woman in her twenties or thirties with Graves' hyperthyroidism.

A few counts support this clonotype. The J gene is TRBJ2-3, the V gene TRBV20-1; perhaps TRBD2 as D (6 bases). Germline V lookup: CDR1 DFQATT, CDR2 SNEGSKA (reference sequence). The CDR3 contains 16 residues. With 6 bases removed from V and 6 bases from J, the gap between germline ends came to 25 bases. CDR3 coding DNA: TGCAGTGCACTAGCCTCGCCCGACGTCCGGGCTGATACGCAGTATTTT. Translated: CSALASPDVRADTQYF.

This clonotype was counted a few times. This sequence joins TRBV10-3 and TRBJ2-1, with 9 bases matching TRBD2. Germline loops: CDR1 ENHRY, CDR2 SYGVKD. The CDR3 loop spans 17 amino acids. V lost 0 bases to trimming and J lost 2 bases; unmatched junction nucleotides: 5. CDR3 in amino acids: CAISESSWTSAYNEQFF. The CDR3 DNA reads TGTGCCATCAGTGAGTCGAGTTGGACTAGCGCCTACAATGAGCAGTTCTTC.

This clonotype was detected ten times or more. The gene calls are TRBV7-2 and TRBJ1-1, with no clear D. The CDR3 length is 15 residues. CDR1 and CDR2 (germline): SGHTA, FQGNSA. The V end was cut by 4 bases, the J end by 1 base, with 13 bases between. As DNA, the CDR3 is TGTGCCAGCAGCTCACAATTCGGCAGGAACACTGAAGCTTTCTTT. Its translation is CASSSQFGRNTEAFF.

This clonotype was counted between two and nine times. This sequence may be a read error, since a much larger clone differs from it by one base. The chain combines TRBV28 with TRBJ2-5; no definite D call. This CDR3 contains 14 residues. Germline-derived CDR1 and CDR2 are MDHEN and SYDVKM. CDR3 coding DNA: TGTGCCGGCAGTTTGATAAGGGATTCGGAGACCCAGTACTTC. Amino acid sequence: CAGSLIRDSETQYF.

The CDR3 region is CSARDGLAVYEQYF. CDR3 coding DNA: TGCAGTGCTAGAGATGGGCTAGCGGTCTACGAGCAGTACTTC. The chain recombines TRBV20-1 with TRBJ2-7; TRBD2 matches 7 bases. CDR1 and CDR2 (germline): DFQATT, SNEGSKA (reference sequence). The CDR3 sequence is 14 residues long. Trimming cost V 0 bases and J 3 bases; bases outside gene matches: 5.

Concerning this clonotype: A much larger clone lies a single base off, so this may be a read error. The chain links TRBV7-2 to TRBJ1-2; weak D call: TRBD1 (5 bases). Germline V gene lookup returns CDR1 SGHTA and CDR2 FQGNSA. This CDR3 region has 12 residues. The CDR3 is CASSPMGDGYSF. DNA of the CDR3: TGTGCCAGCAGCCCCATGGGGGATGGCTACAGCTTC.

This clonotype was found many times. CDR3 sequence: CSARDRLKQPQHF. CDR3 sequence (DNA): TGCAGTGCTAGGGACAGATTAAAGCAGCCCCAGCATTTT. This rearrangement joins TRBV20-1 to TRBJ1-5; D might be TRBD1 (6 bases). With 3 bases removed from V and 7 bases from J, the gap between germline ends came to 13 bases. Germline V gives CDR1 DFQATT, CDR2 SNEGSKA (reference sequence). The CDR3 runs to 13 residues.

This clonotype was recorded a few times. The chain employs TRBV4-1 and TRBJ1-1; a possible D gene is TRBD1 (6 bases). The germline gives CDR1 MGHRA, CDR2 YSYEKL. V was cut by 4 bases and J by 1 base, with 10 bases left in between. The CDR3 has 14 amino acids. Here the CDR3 DNA reads TGCGCCAGCAGCCGCTTGACAGGGAACACTGAAGCTTTCTTT. It specifies CASSRLTGNTEAFF.

This clonotype was recorded many times. This chain joins TRBV27 and TRBJ1-1, with TRBD1 matching over 8 bases. The CDR3 runs 14 residues. Germline CDR1 and CDR2: MNHEY and SMNVEV (reference sequence). Trimming cost V 5 bases and J 3 bases; bases outside gene matches: 5. The CDR3 spells CASSPQGGYTEAFF. The CDR3 nucleotides are TGTGCCAGCAGTCCACAGGGGGGGTACACTGAAGCTTTCTTT.

This clonotype was detected a few times. This chain links TRBV7-9 with TRBJ2-5; 8 positions agree with TRBD1. V was clipped by 5 bases and J by 5 bases; unmatched bases: 7. The CDR3 has 14 residues. Germline CDR1 reads SEHNR; CDR2 reads FQNEAQ (reference sequence). The CDR3 DNA reads TGTGCCAGCAGCCAGACAGGGGAATCGGAGACCCAGTACTTC. As protein: CASSQTGESETQYF.

Ten or more counts support this clonotype. The chain recombines TRBV2 with TRBJ2-5; 8 bases agree with TRBD1. Germline V gene lookup returns CDR1 SNHLY and CDR2 FYNNEI. The CDR3 loop spans 16 amino acids. The ends lost 4 bases at V and 3 bases at J; junction bases unmatched: 10. CDR3 sequence: CASSVGQAPREETQYF. CDR3 bases: TGTGCCAGCAGTGTGGGACAGGCCCCACGCGAAGAGACCCAGTACTTC.

The chain employs TRBV29-1 and TRBJ2-3, with D tentatively TRBD1 or TRBD2 (5 bases each). The CDR3 runs to 13 residues. Trimming removed 7 bases at V and 0 bases at J, with 11 bases between. CDR1 SQVTM and CDR2 ANQGSEA come from the germline V gene. For the CDR3, the DNA is TGCAGCGCCCTAAGGGACAGCACAGATACGCAGTATTTT. It is translated as CSALRDSTDTQYF.

This clonotype was recorded at least ten times. V usage is TRBV30 and J usage is TRBJ1-2; D not certain. The CDR3 sequence is 15 residues long. Germline V gene lookup returns CDR1 GTSNPN and CDR2 SVGIG (reference sequence). The germline V and J ends were trimmed by 0 bases and 1 base, with 12 bases remaining between them. CDR3 amino acids: CAWSVWPGDNYGYTF. CDR3 nucleotide sequence: TGTGCCTGGAGTGTATGGCCAGGAGATAACTATGGCTACACCTTC.

This clonotype came up many times. The gene calls are TRBV2 and TRBJ2-3; a possible D gene is TRBD2 (5 bases). CDR3 length: 14 amino acids. CDR1 is SNHLY and CDR2 is FYNNEI in the germline V gene. The V gene lost 7 bases and the J gene lost 6 bases, with 17 bases spanning the gap. The CDR3 sequence: CASTRGPVEDTQYF. Here the CDR3 DNA reads TGTGCCAGCACCCGAGGGCCCGTGGAGGATACGCAGTATTTT.